The rows below give T cell receptor beta chains drawn from one sample of a study of cytomegalovirus exposure and HLA in healthy donors. The method was immunoSEQ multiplex PCR; TCRdb's version includes in-frame clones alone and lacks a portion of them. Of 150,000 to 200,000 clones listed, roughly 76% are singletons. Sequenced: PBMCs. These receptors all stem from a young woman in good health and CMV-seropositive. Both conserved end residues are part of each CDR3. A D gene is named only where the DNA matches it firmly.

V	D	J	CDR3
TRBV27	NA	TRBJ2-7	CASSWTGTTSEQYF
TRBV5-4	NA	TRBJ1-2	CASSGPGSPLSYTF
TRBV6-4	TRBD1	TRBJ1-2	CASSQDMGQSSYGYTF
TRBV5-1	NA	TRBJ1-4	CASSLGGSGNEKLFF
TRBV19	NA	TRBJ2-6	CASSIAVVGANVLTF
TRBV6-5	TRBD2	TRBJ2-3	CATRPGLVSTDTQYF
TRBV19	TRBD2	TRBJ2-2	CATKEGLANTGELFF
TRBV30	TRBD1	TRBJ2-7	CAMNIGRRGQNEQYF
TRBV5-1	NA	TRBJ2-3	CASSFDIGGTDTQYF
TRBV6-1	TRBD1	TRBJ1-5	CASSEQGGQPQHF
TRBV5-4	TRBD2	TRBJ2-7	CASRRAGGPYEQYF
TRBV7-9	NA	TRBJ1-3	CASSLVQAPGNTIYF
TRBV9	TRBD1	TRBJ1-6	CASSGWTGDNSPLHF
TRBV2	NA	TRBJ2-3	CASSEELGGATDTQYF
TRBV7-9	NA	TRBJ2-7	CASSSDRIYEQYF
TRBV7-2	NA	TRBJ2-7	CASSLQQGSYEQYF
TRBV19	NA	TRBJ1-3	CASFPGGSGNTIYF
TRBV9	NA	TRBJ1-4	CASSPSQGHVNEKLFF
TRBV7-9	NA	TRBJ1-2	CASGGNTF
TRBV4-1	TRBD2	TRBJ2-2	CASQHLGGGITGELFF
TRBV11-2	TRBD1	TRBJ1-2	CASSLFAPRQGRKGYTF
TRBV6-5	NA	TRBJ2-2	CASSQGWTGELFF
TRBV6-5	TRBD2	TRBJ2-5	CASSYVGLGETQYF
TRBV27	NA	TRBJ1-6	CASSLGLGLGSPLHF
TRBV7-2	TRBD1	TRBJ1-2	CASSSESGGHYGYTF
TRBV19	TRBD1	TRBJ2-7	CASRPGQGAGEQYF
TRBV4-1	NA	TRBJ2-1	CASSQGRGTWYEQFF
TRBV18	NA	TRBJ2-7	CASSPPGREQYF
TRBV5-6	TRBD1	TRBJ1-6	CASSLVGQGVSPLHF
TRBV9	TRBD1	TRBJ1-6	CASSPGQGGSPLHF
TRBV29-1	NA	TRBJ1-1	CSDHRDQNTEAFF
TRBV29-1	NA	TRBJ1-2	CSVGEAGTVYGYTF
TRBV2	TRBD2	TRBJ2-1	CASRLPGTSGGDEQFF
TRBV2	NA	TRBJ2-7	CASSEMRGFYEQYF
TRBV5-1	NA	TRBJ2-4	CASLDRKNIQYF
TRBV6-6	NA	TRBJ1-1	CASSYHRMNTEAFF
TRBV7-2	TRBD1	TRBJ2-2	CASSSKALGQGGTGELFF
TRBV15	TRBD2	TRBJ2-1	CATSRPAGGRGEQFF
TRBV9	NA	TRBJ1-6	CASSGATGKFYNSPLHF
TRBV15	TRBD2	TRBJ2-1	CATGIAGGYNEQFF
TRBV4-1	NA	TRBJ1-2	CASRKKGNYGYTF